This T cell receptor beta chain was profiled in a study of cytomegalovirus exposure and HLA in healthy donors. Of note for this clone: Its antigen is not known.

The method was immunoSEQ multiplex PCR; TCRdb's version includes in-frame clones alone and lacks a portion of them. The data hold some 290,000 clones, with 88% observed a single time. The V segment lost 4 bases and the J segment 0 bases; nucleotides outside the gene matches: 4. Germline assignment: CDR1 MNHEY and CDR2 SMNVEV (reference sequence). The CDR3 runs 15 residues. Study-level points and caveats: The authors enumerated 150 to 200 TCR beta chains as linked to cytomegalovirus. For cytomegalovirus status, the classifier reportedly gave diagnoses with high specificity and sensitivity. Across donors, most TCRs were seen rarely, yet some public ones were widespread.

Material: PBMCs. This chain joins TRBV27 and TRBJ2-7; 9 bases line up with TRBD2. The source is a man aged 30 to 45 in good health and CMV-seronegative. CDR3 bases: TGTGCCAGCAGTTATAGCGGGGGAAGCTCCTACGAGCAGTACTTC. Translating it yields CASSYSGGSSYEQYF.